This T cell receptor beta chain is drawn from a study of technical replicates of blood from a handful of donors. Method: immunoSEQ multiplex PCR; TCRdb's copy keeps in-frame clones and lacks some. Among 55,000 to 75,000 clones listed, approximately 90% were seen once. This TCR came from a human donor in good health. Input material: T cells isolated from PBMCs.

DNA of the CDR3: TGTGCCAGCAGCTTGAGGGGGCGAAGGCAAGAGACCCAGTACTTC. Its translation: CASSLRGRRQETQYF. This chain connects TRBV5-6 to TRBJ2-5; 7 nucleotides line up with TRBD1. V gave up 1 base and J gave up 2 bases; unmatched junction bases: 5. The CDR3 runs 15 residues. CDR1 is SGHDT, CDR2 YYEEEE, per germline.